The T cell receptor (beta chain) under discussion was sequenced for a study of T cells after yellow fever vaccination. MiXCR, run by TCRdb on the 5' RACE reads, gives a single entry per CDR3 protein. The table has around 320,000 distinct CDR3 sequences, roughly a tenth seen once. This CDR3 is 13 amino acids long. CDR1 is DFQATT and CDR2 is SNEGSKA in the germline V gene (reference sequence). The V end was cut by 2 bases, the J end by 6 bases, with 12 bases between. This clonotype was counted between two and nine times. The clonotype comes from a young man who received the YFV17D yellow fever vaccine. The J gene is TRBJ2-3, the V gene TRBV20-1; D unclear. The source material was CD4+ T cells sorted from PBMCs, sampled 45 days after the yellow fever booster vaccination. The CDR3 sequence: CSARPDAPDTQYF. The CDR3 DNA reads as TGCAGTGCTAGACCGGACGCCCCCGATACGCAGTATTTT.